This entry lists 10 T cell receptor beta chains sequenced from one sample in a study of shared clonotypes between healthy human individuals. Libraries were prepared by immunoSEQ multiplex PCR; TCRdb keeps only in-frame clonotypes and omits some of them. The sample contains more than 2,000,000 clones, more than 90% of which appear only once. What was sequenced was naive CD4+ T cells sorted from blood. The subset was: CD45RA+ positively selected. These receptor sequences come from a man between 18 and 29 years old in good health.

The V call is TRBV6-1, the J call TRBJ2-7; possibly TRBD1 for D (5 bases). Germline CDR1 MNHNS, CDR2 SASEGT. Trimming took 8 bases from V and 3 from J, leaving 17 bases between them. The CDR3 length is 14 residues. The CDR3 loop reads CASSRTRDYYEQYF. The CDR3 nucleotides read TGTGCCAGCTCCCGGACAAGGGATTACTACGAGCAGTACTTC.

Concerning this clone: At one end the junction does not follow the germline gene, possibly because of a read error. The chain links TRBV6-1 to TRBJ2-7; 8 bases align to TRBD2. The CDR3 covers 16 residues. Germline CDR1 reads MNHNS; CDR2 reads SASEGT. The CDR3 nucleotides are TGTGCCAGCAGCGAAGCCCGAGCGGGAGAGACCTACGAGCAGTACTTC. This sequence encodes CASSEARAGETYEQYF.

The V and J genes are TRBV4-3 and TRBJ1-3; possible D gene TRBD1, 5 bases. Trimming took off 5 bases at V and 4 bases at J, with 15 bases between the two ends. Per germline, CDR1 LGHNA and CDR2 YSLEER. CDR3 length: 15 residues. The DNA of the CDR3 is TGCGCCAGCAGCATGGGGAGGGAGGGGGGAAACACCATATATTTT. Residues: CASSMGREGGNTIYF.

DNA for the CDR3: TGTGCCAGCAGTGTCGCTAGCGGGAAGTCCTACGAGCAGTACTTC. Translation gives CASSVASGKSYEQYF. This chain joins TRBV27 and TRBJ2-7, with 9 positions matching TRBD2. CDR1 is MNHEY, CDR2 SMNVEV, per germline (reference sequence). J gave up 1 base and V 5 bases, and 6 bases lay outside the gene matches. This CDR3 contains 15 residues.

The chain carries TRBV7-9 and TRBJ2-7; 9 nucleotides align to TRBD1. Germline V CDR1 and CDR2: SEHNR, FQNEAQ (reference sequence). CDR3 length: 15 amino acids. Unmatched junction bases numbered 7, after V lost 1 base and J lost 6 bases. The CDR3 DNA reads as TGTGCCAGCAGCTTAGTGACAGGGGGGATTGGCGAGCAGTACTTC. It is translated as CASSLVTGGIGEQYF.

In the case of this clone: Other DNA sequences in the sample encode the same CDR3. The CDR3: CASSLAGSGTGELFF. DNA for the CDR3: TGCGCCAGCAGTTTAGCCGGGAGTGGCACCGGGGAGCTGTTTTTT. The V call is TRBV5-1, the J call TRBJ2-2; possibly TRBD2 for D (6 bases). CDR1 and CDR2 from the germline V gene are SGHRS and YFSETQ. The CDR3 length is 15 residues. Trimming shortened V by 5 bases and J by 4 bases, and 15 bases separated the two germline ends.

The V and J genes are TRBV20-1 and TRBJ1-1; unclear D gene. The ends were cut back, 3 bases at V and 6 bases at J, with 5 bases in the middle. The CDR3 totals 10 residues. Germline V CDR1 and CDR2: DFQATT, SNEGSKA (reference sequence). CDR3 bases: TGCAGTGCTAGGGACCCTGAAGCTTTCTTT. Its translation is CSARDPEAFF.

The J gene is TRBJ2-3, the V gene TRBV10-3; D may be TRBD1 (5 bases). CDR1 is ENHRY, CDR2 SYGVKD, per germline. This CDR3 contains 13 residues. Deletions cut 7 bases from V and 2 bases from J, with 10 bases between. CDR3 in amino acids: CAINRQLTDTQYF. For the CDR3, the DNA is TGTGCCATCAACAGACAGCTCACAGATACGCAGTATTTT.

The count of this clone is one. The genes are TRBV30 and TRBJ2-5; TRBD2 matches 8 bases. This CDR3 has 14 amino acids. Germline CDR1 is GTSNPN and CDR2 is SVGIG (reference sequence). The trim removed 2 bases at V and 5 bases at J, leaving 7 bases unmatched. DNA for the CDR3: TGTGCCTGGAGTTTCAGCGGGGGAGGGGAGACCCAGTACTTC. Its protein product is CAWSFSGGGETQYF.

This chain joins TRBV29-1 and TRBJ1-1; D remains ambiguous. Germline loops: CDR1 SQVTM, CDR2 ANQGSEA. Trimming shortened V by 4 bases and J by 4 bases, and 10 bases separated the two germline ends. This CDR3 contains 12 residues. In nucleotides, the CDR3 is TGCAGCGTTGGCTGGGGAGGCACTGAAGCTTTCTTT. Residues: CSVGWGGTEAFF.